The source of this TCR beta chain is a study of T cells in Graves' hyperthyroidism and ophthalmopathy. This clonotype showed up many times. Template material for amplifying TCR beta CDR3 regions consisted of RNA transcripts. When the TCR CDR3 underwent first-round RT-PCR, the HTBI primer set was used. TCRdb independently ran MiXCR on the multiplex PCR reads; one entry per CDR3 protein. This table has hundreds of thousands of distinct CDR3 sequences, around 16% appearing once. The sequenced material came from blood. The clonotype was recovered from a woman under 40 with Graves' hyperthyroidism.

The CDR3 here is CASSRGRATPYNEQFF. The CDR3 coding sequence is TGTGCCAGCAGTCGCGGGAGGGCCACACCCTACAATGAGCAGTTCTTC. The chain combines TRBV2 with TRBJ2-1, with 9 bases fitting TRBD2. V was clipped by 5 bases and J by 2 bases; unmatched bases: 7. The CDR3 is 16 residues long. Germline V gives CDR1 SNHLY, CDR2 FYNNEI.